The next 25 T cell receptor beta chains were all read from a single sample in a study of PD-L1 blockade in urothelial cancer. As to time point: pretreatment peripheral blood. TCRdb's table, derived via immunoSEQ multiplex PCR, lists solely in-frame clones and lacks some. The sample has 90,000 or so clones, more than 80% seen once. Source: PBMCs, taken around atezolizumab (anti-PD-L1) treatment. Source of these receptors: a woman aged 80 or older with urothelial cancer.

The chain has TRBV15 and TRBJ2-3; D gene ambiguous. Germline V gene data show CDR1 as LNHNV and CDR2 as YYDKDF (reference sequence). The CDR3 is made up of 16 amino acids. V was clipped by 1 base and J by 0 bases, with 11 bases between them. In DNA, the CDR3 is TGTGCCACCAGCAGAGGAAGTACGGTTAGCACAGATACGCAGTATTTT. Its translation: CATSRGSTVSTDTQYF.

The chain has TRBV6-1 and TRBJ1-1, with D possibly TRBD1 on 6 matching bases. The V end lost 6 bases, the J end lost 0 bases, and 14 bases lay between the germline ends. This CDR3 region has 15 residues. Germline V gene data show CDR1 as MNHNS and CDR2 as SASEGT. CDR3 nucleotide sequence: TGTGCCAGCAGCGCACAGGGTTTCATGAACACTGAAGCTTTCTTT. It is translated as CASSAQGFMNTEAFF.

This clone was found a few times. The chain combines TRBV30 with TRBJ2-7, with D tentatively TRBD1 (6 bases). The CDR3 extends over 15 amino acids. V gave up 0 bases and J gave up 0 bases, with 12 bases separating them. Per the germline V gene, CDR1 is GTSNPN and CDR2 is SVGIG (reference sequence). CDR3 in amino acids: CAWSVGQGPSYEQYF. In DNA form, the CDR3 reads TGTGCCTGGAGTGTTGGTCAGGGGCCCTCCTACGAGCAGTACTTC.

The V gene is TRBV7-3, the J gene TRBJ2-1; 7 nucleotides align to TRBD1. Germline CDR1 and CDR2: SGHTA and FQGTGA. This CDR3 contains 15 residues. The J segment lost 9 bases and the V segment lost 5 bases, leaving 13 bases of the junction unmatched. CDR3 coding DNA: TGTGCCAGCAGCCCCCAAGGGCAGGGGGTAGGTGAGCAGTTCTTC. Encoded protein: CASSPQGQGVGEQFF.

J is TRBJ2-1 and V is TRBV19, with 8 nucleotides matching TRBD2. Trimming at V came to 5 bases and at J to 3 bases, leaving 3 bases not matched to a gene. Germline V CDR1 and CDR2: LNHDA, SQIVND (reference sequence). The CDR3 is 14 residues long. The CDR3 bases are TGTGCCAGTAGTGAGGCGGGAGGCTACAATGAGCAGTTCTTC. Residues: CASSEAGGYNEQFF.

The chain has TRBV28 and TRBJ1-3, with D perhaps matching TRBD1 (6 bases). The CDR3 has 15 amino acids. Germline CDR1 and CDR2: MDHEN and SYDVKM. Trimming took 5 bases from V and 0 from J, leaving 11 bases between them. Here the CDR3 DNA reads TGTGCCAGCAGTCCGGGACACCTCTCTGGAAACACCATATATTTT. Translation gives CASSPGHLSGNTIYF.

This sequence joins TRBV18 and TRBJ1-1, with D possibly matching TRBD1 (5 bases). The V and J ends lost 2 bases and 6 bases respectively, with 10 bases between them. Germline CDR1 and CDR2: KGHSH and LQKENI. The CDR3 consists of 13 residues. Here the CDR3 reads CASSPIRESEAFF. The CDR3 DNA reads as TGTGCCAGCTCACCAATCAGGGAATCTGAAGCTTTCTTT.

V is TRBV13 and J is TRBJ1-1; maybe TRBD1 (6 bases). V was pared by 0 bases and J by 2 bases, with 10 bases between. CDR1 is PRHDT, CDR2 FYEKMQ, per germline (reference sequence). The CDR3 runs 15 residues. CDR3 sequence (DNA): TGTGCCAGCAGCTTAGGGCTGACAGGTAACACTGAAGCTTTCTTT. This sequence encodes CASSLGLTGNTEAFF.

J is TRBJ2-3 and V is TRBV5-5; TRBD1 might be the D (5 bases). The CDR3 runs to 14 residues. V was shortened by 0 bases and J by 2 bases, with 7 bases between the two germline ends. Germline CDR1 and CDR2: SGHKS and YYEKEE (reference sequence). CDR3 protein: CASSLGGDTDTQYF. For the CDR3, the DNA is TGTGCCAGCAGCTTGGGGGGCGACACAGATACGCAGTATTTT.

Written as DNA, the CDR3 is TGTGCCAGCAGCGGACAGGGAGGGACCTACAATGAGCAGTTCTTC. Its translation: CASSGQGGTYNEQFF. The chain employs TRBV28 and TRBJ2-1, with D perhaps matching TRBD1 (8 bases). CDR1 is MDHEN, CDR2 SYDVKM, per germline. The CDR3 spans 15 residues. V was cut by 6 bases and J by 2 bases, with 14 bases left in between.

The chain has TRBV18 and TRBJ1-5; TRBD1 aligns across 7 bases. The CDR3 totals 14 residues. Germline V gene data show CDR1 as KGHSH and CDR2 as LQKENI. V dropped 2 bases and J dropped 5; count of bases not matched to a gene: 3. In nucleotides, the CDR3 is TGTGCCAGCTCACCAGCCACAGGGGATCAGCCCCAGCATTTT. Translated, it gives CASSPATGDQPQHF.

The V call is TRBV7-9, the J call TRBJ1-5; no clear D gene. Germline CDR1 is SEHNR and CDR2 is FQNEAQ (reference sequence). Trimming took 5 bases from V and 7 from J, leaving 18 bases between them. This CDR3 is 15 amino acids long. The CDR3 DNA reads as TGTGCCAGCAGCCCAGCATCTCTGGGCGGGCAGCCCCAGCATTTT. Its protein is CASSPASLGGQPQHF. The full variable domain, completed using reference TRBV7-9 and TRBJ1-5, is DTGVSQNPRHKITKRGQNVTFRCDPISEHNRLYWYRQTLGQGPEFLTYFQNEAQLEKSRLLSDRFSAERPKGSFSTLEIQRTEQGDSAMYLCASSPASLGGQPQHFGDGTRLSIL.

This clone was detected only once. The chain has TRBV7-8 and TRBJ2-5; D may be TRBD1 (5 bases). V gave up 3 bases and J gave up 5 bases, with 16 bases separating them. This CDR3 region has 15 residues. The germline V gene encodes CDR1 SGHVS and CDR2 FQNEAQ. CDR3 nucleotides: TGTGCCAGCAGCTTTGGGCAGGCCTCAGGGGAGACCCAGTACTTC. Amino acid sequence: CASSFGQASGETQYF.

The chain uses TRBV5-6 and TRBJ2-2; a possible D gene is TRBD2 (6 bases). Germline V CDR1 and CDR2: SGHDT, YYEEEE. V lost 2 bases and J 6 bases, leaving 11 bases between the germline ends. The CDR3 has 14 amino acids. The CDR3 nucleotides read TGTGCCAGCAGCTTAGGACTATCTGCCGGGGAGCTGTTTTTT. Translation: CASSLGLSAGELFF.

This clone was counted a single time. The genes are TRBV5-1 and TRBJ2-7, with 8 bases matching TRBD1. The CDR3 is made up of 15 amino acids. V shed 0 bases, J shed 2 bases, and the junction held 4 bases outside the gene matches. The germline V gene has CDR1 SGHRS and CDR2 YFSETQ. For the CDR3, the DNA is TGCGCCAGCAGCTTGGGGGGGACAGGAACCTACGAGCAGTACTTC. This codes for CASSLGGTGTYEQYF.

V is TRBV7-2 and J is TRBJ2-1; TRBD1 matches 7 bases. Germline V gene data show CDR1 as SGHTA and CDR2 as FQGNSA. The CDR3 has 14 amino acids. Trimming removed 4 bases from V and 5 bases from J; junction bases left unmatched: 5. The CDR3 nucleotides read TGTGCCAGCAGCTCCCCGGGACAGCACAATGAGCAGTTCTTC. Amino acid sequence: CASSSPGQHNEQFF. The full variable domain, rest sourced from reference TRBV7-2 and TRBJ2-1, is GAGVSQSPSNKVTEKGKDVELRCDPISGHTALYWYRQSLGQGLEFLIYFQGNSAPDKSGLPSDRFSAERTGGSVSTLTIQRTQQEDSAVYLCASSSPGQHNEQFFGPGTRLTVL.

The CDR3 DNA is TGTGCCAGCAGCTTAGCAGGGGTTAAATCCTATGGCTACACCTTC. Its translation is CASSLAGVKSYGYTF. The chain links TRBV11-2 to TRBJ1-2; maybe TRBD1 (6 bases). The CDR3 is 15 residues long. The germline CDR1 and CDR2 sequences are SGHAT and FQNNGV. Deletions cut 1 base from V and 4 bases from J, with 13 bases between. The variable domain in full, with the rest retrieved from reference TRBV11-2 and TRBJ1-2, is EAGVAQSPRYKIIEKRQSVAFWCNPISGHATLYWYQQILGQGPKLLIQFQNNGVVDDSQLPKDRFSAERLKGVDSTLKIQPAKLEDSAVYLCASSLAGVKSYGYTFGSGTRLTVV.

This chain uses TRBV6-5 with TRBJ1-1; 9 bases are a match to TRBD1. CDR3 length equals 14 residues. V trimming: 7 bases; J trimming: 1 base; junction bases outside the gene matches: 4. CDR1 MNHEY and CDR2 SVGAGI come from the germline V gene. Written as DNA, the CDR3 is TGTGCCAGCATTGGGGACAGGGCGAACACTGAAGCTTTCTTT. Amino acid sequence: CASIGDRANTEAFF.

This chain connects TRBV29-1 to TRBJ2-3; 7 nucleotides line up with TRBD2. This CDR3 is 14 amino acids long. V lost 7 bases to trimming and J lost 0 bases; unmatched junction nucleotides: 7. The V gene's germline CDR1 is SQVTM and CDR2 ANQGSEA. CDR3 loop: CSATSPGSTDTQYF. DNA for the CDR3: TGCAGCGCGACTAGCCCTGGGAGCACAGATACGCAGTATTTT.

The rearrangement joins TRBV27 to TRBJ1-2, with 7 bases matching TRBD1. V lost 4 bases, J lost 4 bases, and 6 bases stayed unmatched. CDR3 length: 14 amino acids. Germline CDR1 is MNHEY and CDR2 is SMNVEV (reference sequence). The CDR3 bases are TGTGCCAGCAGTTCCGAGACAGGGCGCTATGGCTACACCTTC. Its translation: CASSSETGRYGYTF.

The CDR3: CASSLSREQYF. The CDR3, as DNA: TGTGCCAGCAGCTTAAGCCGCGAGCAGTACTTC. The chain uses TRBV7-2 and TRBJ2-7, with no clear D. The V gene lost 2 bases and the J gene lost 6 bases, with 5 bases spanning the gap. There are 11 residues in the CDR3. Looked up from germline, CDR1 is SGHTA and CDR2 is FQGNSA.

V is TRBV6-1 and J is TRBJ2-7; 9 bases match TRBD1. The V segment lost 4 bases and the J segment 2 bases; nucleotides outside the gene matches: 18. There are 19 residues in the CDR3. Looked up from germline, CDR1 is MNHNS and CDR2 is SASEGT. The CDR3 loop is CASSGRRLASGQGPYEQYF. DNA for the CDR3: TGTGCCAGCAGTGGCCGTAGACTCGCTTCGGGACAGGGTCCCTACGAGCAGTACTTC.

The chain couples TRBV5-4 to TRBJ2-2; TRBD2 matches at 11 bases. The CDR3 spans 16 residues. The V and J ends lost 2 bases and 3 bases, in that order; junction bases with no gene match: 3. The germline V gene has CDR1 SGHNT and CDR2 YYREEE (reference sequence). CDR3 sequence: CASSFSGRVDTGELFF. The CDR3 bases are TGTGCCAGCAGCTTTAGCGGGAGGGTCGACACCGGGGAGCTGTTTTTT.

This sequence joins TRBV28 and TRBJ1-1, with D unresolved. There are 12 residues in the CDR3. The germline V and J ends were trimmed by 7 bases and 1 base, with 7 bases remaining between them. Germline CDR1 and CDR2: MDHEN and SYDVKM. CDR3 amino acids: CASNEQNTEAFF. The CDR3, as DNA: TGTGCCAGCAATGAGCAGAACACTGAAGCTTTCTTT.

V usage is TRBV7-9 and J usage is TRBJ1-5; D is undetermined. CDR1 and CDR2 (germline): SEHNR, FQNEAQ (reference sequence). V lost 3 bases to trimming and J lost 9 bases, with 12 bases between them. This CDR3 is 13 amino acids long. In nucleotides, the CDR3 is TGTGCCAGCAGCTTTGTGGCTCCTGGGCCCCAGCATTTT. This sequence encodes CASSFVAPGPQHF.